Each of the 24 T cell receptor beta chains below was sequenced from the same sample in a study of cytotoxic CD8 clonotypes in ibrutinib-treated CLL. Assay: immunoSEQ multiplex PCR; the TCRdb copy retains only in-frame clones and omits some. The sample lists about 130,000 clones; approximately 85% were seen once. The sample was PBMCs, taken after 24 months of ibrutinib treatment. The receptors derive from a human donor with chronic lymphocytic leukemia.

This rearrangement joins TRBV10-3 to TRBJ1-1; 7 positions agree with TRBD1. V dropped 9 bases and J dropped 2; count of bases not matched to a gene: 9. This CDR3 has 14 amino acids. Germline values: CDR1 ENHRY, CDR2 SYGVKD. The CDR3 bases are TGTGCCATTAAGGGGGCCGGGATCAACACTGAAGCTTTCTTT. Amino acid sequence: CAIKGAGINTEAFF.

The rearrangement joins TRBV9 to TRBJ1-1; no firm D call. V lost 5 bases and J 0 bases, leaving 5 bases between the germline ends. This CDR3 region has 12 residues. Germline V gene sequence: CDR1 SGDLS, CDR2 YYNGEE. CDR3 residues: CASRQLNTEAFF. The CDR3, as DNA: TGTGCCAGCAGGCAGCTGAACACTGAAGCTTTCTTT.

This chain uses TRBV19 with TRBJ1-1; maybe TRBD1 (5 bases). V was clipped by 4 bases and J by 4 bases, with 16 bases between them. The V gene's germline CDR1 is LNHDA and CDR2 SQIVND (reference sequence). The CDR3 spans 15 residues. The CDR3 coding sequence is TGTGCCAGTAGTAGTAGAGGAGGGGAGACCACTGAAGCTTTCTTT. Its translation is CASSSRGGETTEAFF.

The chain couples TRBV7-9 to TRBJ2-7; 12 positions agree with TRBD2. The V gene end was trimmed by 5 bases and the J gene end by 7 bases; junction bases not matched to a gene: 9. Germline CDR1 and CDR2: SEHNR and FQNEAQ (reference sequence). The CDR3 runs to 15 residues. The DNA of the CDR3 is TGTGCCAGCAGCCTGGGACTAGCGGGTTTGCTGGAGCAGTACTTC. It encodes CASSLGLAGLLEQYF. Combining the CDR3 with reference TRBV7-9 and TRBJ2-7 gives the whole variable domain DTGVSQNPRHKITKRGQNVTFRCDPISEHNRLYWYRQTLGQGPEFLTYFQNEAQLEKSRLLSDRFSAERPKGSFSTLEIQRTEQGDSAMYLCASSLGLAGLLEQYFGPGTRLTVT.

This clone was counted at least ten times. The rearrangement uses TRBV29-1 and TRBJ2-3, with D tentatively TRBD1 or TRBD2 (6 bases each). The CDR3 has 15 amino acids. V shed 3 bases and J shed 4 bases, with 17 bases lying between them. Germline V lookup: CDR1 SQVTM, CDR2 ANQGSEA. CDR3 nucleotide sequence: TGCAGCGTTGAGGGGGGCGCGAGGAGTGCAGATACGCAGTATTTT. It specifies CSVEGGARSADTQYF.

The chain has TRBV7-2 and TRBJ2-5; 7 bases match TRBD1. V shed 5 bases, J shed 2 bases, and the junction held 11 bases outside the gene matches. Germline values: CDR1 SGHTA, CDR2 FQGNSA. This CDR3 has 16 amino acids. The CDR3: CASSQTGVIQQETQYF. The CDR3 nucleotides are TGTGCCAGCAGCCAAACAGGGGTGATCCAACAAGAGACCCAGTACTTC.

This sequence joins TRBV28 and TRBJ2-7, with D perhaps given as TRBD1 or TRBD2 (5 bases each). The V and J ends lost 1 base and 10 bases respectively, with 11 bases between them. CDR3 length equals 12 residues. Per germline, CDR1 MDHEN and CDR2 SYDVKM. The CDR3 region is CASSLSNRGQYF. DNA of the CDR3: TGTGCCAGCAGTTTATCGAATCGGGGCCAGTACTTC.

The chain links TRBV19 to TRBJ2-2; 7 bases are a match to TRBD1. Germline V gives CDR1 LNHDA, CDR2 SQIVND (reference sequence). V lost 7 bases and J lost 6; bases outside the gene matches: 8. The CDR3 is made up of 14 amino acids. The CDR3 DNA reads as TGTGCCAGTAACGACAGGGAGCTATCCGGGGAGCTGTTTTTT. Its translation is CASNDRELSGELFF.

J is TRBJ2-7 and V is TRBV28; no reliable D call. Germline loops: CDR1 MDHEN, CDR2 SYDVKM. V dropped 4 bases and J dropped 4 bases, with 17 bases sitting between them. This CDR3 is 15 amino acids long. DNA for the CDR3: TGTGCCAGCAGTTCCCCCTCTGCCTGGGGTTACGAGCAGTACTTC. This gives the protein CASSSPSAWGYEQYF.

This chain joins TRBV6-1 and TRBJ1-2; D is uncertain. The V gene lost 10 bases and the J gene lost 2 bases, with 20 bases spanning the gap. The CDR3 is 15 residues long. The germline V gene has CDR1 MNHNS and CDR2 SASEGT. The CDR3 region has the DNA TGTGCCACCTTGAGAGGGCCCTGGACCAACTATGGCTACACCTTC. Translating it yields CATLRGPWTNYGYTF.

The sample holds a few counts of this clone. The gene calls are TRBV6-1 and TRBJ2-3, with TRBD2 as a possible D gene (6 bases). The CDR3 consists of 11 residues. Germline-derived CDR1 and CDR2 are MNHNS and SASEGT. Deletions cut 6 bases from V and 9 bases from J, with 10 bases between. The CDR3 protein is CASSGGTTQYF. CDR3 sequence (DNA): TGTGCCAGCAGCGGGGGAACCACGCAGTATTTT.

The chain recombines TRBV6-5 with TRBJ2-5, with D perhaps matching TRBD1 (6 bases). The germline CDR1 and CDR2 sequences are MNHEY and SVGAGI. Deletions cut 6 bases from V and 4 bases from J, with 12 bases between. The CDR3 consists of 13 residues. The CDR3 DNA is TGTGCCAGCAGGTCCGGGACACCAGAGACCCAGTACTTC. Its protein is CASRSGTPETQYF.

The J gene is TRBJ1-1, the V gene TRBV6-6; no clear D. The CDR3 consists of 12 residues. The germline CDR1 and CDR2 sequences are MNHNY and SVGAGI (reference sequence). V shed 4 bases and J shed 1 base, with 4 bases lying between them. The CDR3 region has the DNA TGTGCCAGCAGTTCAGGGAACACTGAAGCTTTCTTT. It translates to CASSSGNTEAFF.

As regards this clone: Relative to the germline gene, one junction end is altered; a read error may explain this. The rearrangement links TRBV7-7 to TRBJ2-7, with D maybe TRBD2 (5 bases). The germline V gene has CDR1 SSHAT and CDR2 FNYEAQ (reference sequence). This CDR3 has 14 amino acids. The CDR3 is CASSPTRASYEQYF. The CDR3 DNA is TGTGCTAGCAGCCCAACGCGGGCCTCCTACGAGCAGTACTTC.

The sample holds a few counts of this clone. This chain connects TRBV2 to TRBJ1-2, with a weak D call TRBD1 (5 bases). The germline gives CDR1 SNHLY, CDR2 FYNNEI. The CDR3 is made up of 15 amino acids. V was shortened by 2 bases and J by 4 bases, with 14 bases between the two germline ends. Here the CDR3 DNA reads TGTGCCAGCAGTGAACTATCTAGTCAGGGCTATGGCTACACCTTC. It yields the protein CASSELSSQGYGYTF.

This clone occurred once. This rearrangement joins TRBV7-3 to TRBJ2-3; perhaps TRBD2 as D (6 bases). This CDR3 comprises 16 residues. Germline lookup yields CDR1 SGHTA and CDR2 FQGTGA. Trimming pared 0 bases from V and 3 bases from J, leaving 13 bases between. CDR3 in amino acids: CASSLTRPGDTDTQYF. The CDR3 region has the DNA TGTGCCAGCAGCTTAACGCGACCGGGGGATACAGATACGCAGTATTTT.

The chain joins TRBV7-2 to TRBJ2-6; no firm D call. V was clipped by 2 bases and J by 0 bases, with 17 bases between them. The CDR3 consists of 19 residues. Looked up from germline, CDR1 is SGHTA and CDR2 is FQGNSA. This chain's CDR3 is CASSLSQVPRRSGANVLTF. Here the CDR3 DNA reads TGTGCCAGCAGCTTATCCCAAGTACCGAGGCGCTCTGGGGCCAACGTCCTGACTTTC.

Written as DNA, the CDR3 is TGCGCCAGCAGCCCCTGGGAAAGGGCCTTGACCCAGTACTTC. It specifies CASSPWERALTQYF. This chain joins TRBV5-1 and TRBJ2-5; D remains ambiguous. The germline V and J ends were trimmed by 4 bases and 7 bases, with 17 bases remaining between them. Germline CDR1 reads SGHRS; CDR2 reads YFSETQ. CDR3 length: 14 residues.

Concerning this clone itself: Distinct nucleotide sequences in the sample also encode this CDR3. The CDR3 bases are TGTGCCAGCAGCGCACAGGAGTCTGCGAACACTGAAGCTTTCTTT. Translating gives CASSAQESANTEAFF. V and J are TRBV4-2 and TRBJ1-1; weak D call: TRBD1 (5 bases). CDR1 LGHNA and CDR2 YNFKEQ come from the germline V gene. Trimming stripped 5 bases from V and 1 base from J, with 14 bases between. This CDR3 contains 15 residues.

V is TRBV6-4 and J is TRBJ2-1; TRBD2 aligns across 12 bases. CDR1 is MRHNA, CDR2 SNTAGT, per germline. V dropped 3 bases and J dropped 8; count of bases not matched to a gene: 5. The CDR3 spans 15 residues. The CDR3 DNA reads as TGTGCCAGCAGTGAAGGGACTAGCGGGCTGGATGAGCAGTTCTTC. Protein sequence: CASSEGTSGLDEQFF.

The gene calls are TRBV9 and TRBJ2-1; no clear D. The germline V gene has CDR1 SGDLS and CDR2 YYNGEE. V lost 3 bases and J 5 bases, leaving 9 bases between the germline ends. CDR3 length: 13 amino acids. The CDR3 reads CASSGRENNEQFF. CDR3 DNA sequence: TGTGCCAGCAGCGGTAGGGAAAACAATGAGCAGTTCTTC.

The gene calls are TRBV14 and TRBJ1-2; 7 bases are shared with TRBD1. The CDR3 runs to 15 residues. Per germline, CDR1 SGHDN and CDR2 FVKESK. J gave up 8 bases and V 2 bases, and 11 bases lay outside the gene matches. This CDR3 reads CASSQRVTGLGGYTF. The CDR3 coding sequence is TGTGCCAGCAGCCAAAGGGTGACAGGGCTAGGCGGCTACACCTTC.

The chain combines TRBV19 with TRBJ2-1; D ambiguous. V was pared by 11 bases and J by 8 bases, with 16 bases between. The CDR3 totals 12 residues. CDR1 is LNHDA, CDR2 SQIVND, per germline (reference sequence). The CDR3, as DNA: TGTGCCGTGGCACTGGATCCCGATGAGCAGTTCTTC. Translating it yields CAVALDPDEQFF. Looking up the rest from reference TRBV19 and TRBJ2-1 gives the full variable domain: DGGITQSPKYLFRKEGQNVTLSCEQNLNHDAMYWYRQDPGQGLRLIYYSQIVNDFQKGDIAEGYSVSREKKESFPLTVTSAQKNPTAFYLCAVALDPDEQFFGPGTRLTVL.

The chain recombines TRBV5-1 with TRBJ2-1; 8 nucleotides line up with TRBD2. With 0 bases clipped from V and 8 bases from J, the junction kept 7 bases outside the gene matches. CDR1 is SGHRS and CDR2 is YFSETQ in the germline V gene. The CDR3 length is 15 residues. CDR3 sequence reads: CASSLGLGLVYEQFF. The CDR3 region has the DNA TGCGCCAGCAGCTTGGGGTTGGGACTAGTGTATGAGCAGTTCTTC.